These 3 T cell receptor beta chains were sequenced from one sample in a study of cytomegalovirus exposure and HLA in healthy donors. PCR was performed using 60 Vbeta and 13 Jbeta primers. Data came from immunoSEQ multiplex PCR; TCRdb stores just in-frame clones and leaves some out. The sample lists about 160,000 clones, around 64% occurring once. Source material: PBMCs. The receptor source for this set is a woman in her twenties or thirties in good health and CMV-seronegative.

The CDR3 protein is CASSLHPWGGSYEQYF. CDR3 nucleotide sequence: TGTGCCAGCAGCTTACATCCATGGGGGGGCAGCTACGAGCAGTACTTC. The V and J genes are TRBV7-2 and TRBJ2-7; weak D call: TRBD2 (7 bases). The V end lost 2 bases, the J end lost 3 bases, and 17 bases lay between the germline ends. This CDR3 has 16 residues. The germline gives CDR1 SGHTA, CDR2 FQGNSA.

V usage is TRBV29-1 and J usage is TRBJ1-1, with D perhaps matching TRBD1 (5 bases). The V gene's germline CDR1 is SQVTM and CDR2 ANQGSEA. The CDR3 is 12 amino acids. With 7 bases removed from V and 3 bases from J, the gap between germline ends came to 12 bases. The CDR3: CSAGFVDTEAFF. The CDR3 nucleotides are TGCAGCGCAGGGTTCGTGGACACTGAAGCTTTCTTT. The entire variable domain, with the rest obtained from reference TRBV29-1 and TRBJ1-1, is as follows: SAVISQKPSRDICQRGTSLTIQCQVDSQVTMMFWYRQQPGQSLTLIATANQGSEATYESGFVIDKFPISRPNLTFSTLTVSNMSPEDSSIYLCSAGFVDTEAFFGQGTRLTVV.

This clone was detected only a few times. This sequence joins TRBV28 and TRBJ2-3; D might be TRBD2 (6 bases). In germline, CDR1 is MDHEN, CDR2 SYDVKM. Trimming cost V 6 bases and J 4 bases, with 11 bases left between them. This CDR3 region has 13 residues. The CDR3 sequence is CASSRDLADTQYF. CDR3 in DNA: TGTGCCAGCAGCCGGGACTTGGCAGATACGCAGTATTTT. The full variable domain, with the rest looked up from reference TRBV28 and TRBJ2-3, is DVKVTQSSRYLVKRTGEKVFLECVQDMDHENMFWYRQDPGLGLRLIYFSYDVKMKEKGDIPEGYSVSREKKERFSLILESASTNQTSMYLCASSRDLADTQYFGPGTRLTVL.